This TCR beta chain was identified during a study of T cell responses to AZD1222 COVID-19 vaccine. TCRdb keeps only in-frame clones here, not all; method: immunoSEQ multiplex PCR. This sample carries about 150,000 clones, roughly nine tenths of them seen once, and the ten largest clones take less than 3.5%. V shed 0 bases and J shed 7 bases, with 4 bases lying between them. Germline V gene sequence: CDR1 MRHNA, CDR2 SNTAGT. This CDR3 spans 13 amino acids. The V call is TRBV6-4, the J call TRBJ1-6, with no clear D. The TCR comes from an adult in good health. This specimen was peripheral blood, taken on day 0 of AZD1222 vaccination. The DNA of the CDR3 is TGTGCCAGCAGTGACTCGATAAATTCACCCCTCCACTTT. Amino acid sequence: CASSDSINSPLHF.